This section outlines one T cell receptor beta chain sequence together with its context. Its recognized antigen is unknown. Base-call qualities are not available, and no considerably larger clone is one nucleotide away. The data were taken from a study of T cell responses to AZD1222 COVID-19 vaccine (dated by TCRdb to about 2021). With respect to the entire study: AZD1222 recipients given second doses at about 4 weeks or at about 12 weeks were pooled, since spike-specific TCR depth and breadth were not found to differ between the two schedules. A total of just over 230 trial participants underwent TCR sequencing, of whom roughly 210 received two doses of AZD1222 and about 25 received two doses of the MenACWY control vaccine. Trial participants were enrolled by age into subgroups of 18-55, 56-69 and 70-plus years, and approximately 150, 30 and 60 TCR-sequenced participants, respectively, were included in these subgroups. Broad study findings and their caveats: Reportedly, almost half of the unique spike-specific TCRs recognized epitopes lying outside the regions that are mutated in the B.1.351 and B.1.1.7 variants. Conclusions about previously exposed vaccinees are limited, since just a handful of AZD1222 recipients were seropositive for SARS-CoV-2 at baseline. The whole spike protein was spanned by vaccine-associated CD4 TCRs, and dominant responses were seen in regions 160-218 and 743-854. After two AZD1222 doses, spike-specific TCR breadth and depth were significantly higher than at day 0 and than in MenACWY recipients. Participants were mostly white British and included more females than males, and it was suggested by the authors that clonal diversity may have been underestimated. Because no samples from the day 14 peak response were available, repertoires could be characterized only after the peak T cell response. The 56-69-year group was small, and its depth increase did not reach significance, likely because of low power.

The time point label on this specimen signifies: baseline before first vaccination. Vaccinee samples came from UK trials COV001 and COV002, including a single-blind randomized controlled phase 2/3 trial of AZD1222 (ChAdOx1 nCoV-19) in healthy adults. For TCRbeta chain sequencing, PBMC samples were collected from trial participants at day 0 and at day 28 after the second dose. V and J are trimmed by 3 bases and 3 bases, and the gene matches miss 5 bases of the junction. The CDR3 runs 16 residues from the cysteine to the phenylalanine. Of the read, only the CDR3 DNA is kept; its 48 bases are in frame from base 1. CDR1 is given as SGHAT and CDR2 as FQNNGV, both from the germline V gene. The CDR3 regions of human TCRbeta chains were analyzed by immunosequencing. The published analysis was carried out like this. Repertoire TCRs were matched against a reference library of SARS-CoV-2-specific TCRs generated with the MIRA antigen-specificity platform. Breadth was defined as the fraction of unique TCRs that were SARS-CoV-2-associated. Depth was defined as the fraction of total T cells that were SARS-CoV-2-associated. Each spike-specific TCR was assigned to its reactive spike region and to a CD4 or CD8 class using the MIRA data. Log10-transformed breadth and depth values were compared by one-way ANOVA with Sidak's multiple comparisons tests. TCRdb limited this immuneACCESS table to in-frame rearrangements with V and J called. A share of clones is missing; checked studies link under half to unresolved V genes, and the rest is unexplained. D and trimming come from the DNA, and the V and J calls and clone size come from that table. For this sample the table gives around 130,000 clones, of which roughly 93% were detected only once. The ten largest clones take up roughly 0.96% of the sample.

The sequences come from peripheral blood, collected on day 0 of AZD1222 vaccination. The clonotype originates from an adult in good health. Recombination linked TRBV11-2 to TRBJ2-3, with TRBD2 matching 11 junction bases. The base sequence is TGTGCCAGCAGCTTTAGCGGGGGGGTTAGTACAGATACGCAGTATTTT. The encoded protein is CASSFSGGVSTDTQYF.